This T cell receptor beta chain was recorded in a study of shared clonotypes between healthy human individuals. General study findings and limits: It was anticipated that sequencing depth would influence how many clonotypes donors shared.

At deep level, the assay was performed. Genomic DNA belonging to each subset was distributed in equal measure over several immunoSEQ plates. The protocol was immunoSEQ multiplex PCR, while the TCRdb copy is restricted to in-frame clones and leaves out a portion. The data show fewer than 3 million clones, around 92% seen once. A word on this clone: Its specificity is not known.

Sequencing was performed on naive CD4+ T cells from PBMCs. Subset denoted: CD45RA+ positively selected. The source of this sequence is a man younger than 30 in good health. Some clones in this sample may be carry-over from other donors' samples.

CDR3 in amino acids: CASSVSGQYLYGYTF. CDR3 sequence (DNA): TGTGCCAGCAGCGTATCCGGACAGTATCTTTATGGCTACACCTTC. The V gene is TRBV9, the J gene TRBJ1-2; possibly TRBD1 for D (6 bases). The CDR3 runs 15 residues. Germline V gene sequence: CDR1 SGDLS, CDR2 YYNGEE. V lost 1 base and J lost 5, with 15 bases in between.